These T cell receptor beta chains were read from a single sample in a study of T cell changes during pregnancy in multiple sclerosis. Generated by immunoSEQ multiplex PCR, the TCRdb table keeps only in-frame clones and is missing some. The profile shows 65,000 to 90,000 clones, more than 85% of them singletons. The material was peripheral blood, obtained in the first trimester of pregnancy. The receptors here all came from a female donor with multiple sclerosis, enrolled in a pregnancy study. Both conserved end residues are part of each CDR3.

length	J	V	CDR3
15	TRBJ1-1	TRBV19	CASTPGGNVNTEAFF
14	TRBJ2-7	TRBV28	CASSTPGQAYEQYF
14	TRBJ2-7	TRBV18	CASSPKDSTYEQYF
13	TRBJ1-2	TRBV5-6	CASRRLSGQLNTF
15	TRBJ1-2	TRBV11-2	CASTINHRGSYGYTF
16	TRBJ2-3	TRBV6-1	CASSEVLAGVGDTQYF
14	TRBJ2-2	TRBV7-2	CASSLIPGTGELFF
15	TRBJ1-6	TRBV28	CASSRRGQGAPPLHF
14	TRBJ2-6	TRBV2	CASSEIAGANVLTF
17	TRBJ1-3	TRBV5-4	CASSLGGGYMSGNTIYF
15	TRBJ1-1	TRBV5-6	CASSLGWAGGTEAFF
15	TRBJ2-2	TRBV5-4	CASSLGALGVGELFF
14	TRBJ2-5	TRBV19	CASSIVLAQETQYF
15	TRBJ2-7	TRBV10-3	CAISRSGTGASEQYF
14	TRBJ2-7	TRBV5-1	CASSQTTGPYEQYF
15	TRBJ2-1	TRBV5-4	CASSPTGAIGNEQFF
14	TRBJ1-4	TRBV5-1	CASSWAGNNEKLFF
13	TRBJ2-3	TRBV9	CASERDPGDTQYF
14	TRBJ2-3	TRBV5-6	CASSLYGSTDTQYF
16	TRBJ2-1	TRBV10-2	CASQKMGELSYNEQFF
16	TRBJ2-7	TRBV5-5	CASRFGTGTSGSEQYF
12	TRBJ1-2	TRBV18	CATSPREGGYTF
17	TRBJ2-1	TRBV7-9	CAIYPNSGRAEDNEQFF
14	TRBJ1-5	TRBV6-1	CASSGTGDNQPQHF
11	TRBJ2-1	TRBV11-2	CASSLTGEQFF
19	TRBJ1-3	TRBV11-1	CASSLSGQDEVRYRNTIYF
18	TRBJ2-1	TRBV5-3	CARSGAGWREASYNEQFF
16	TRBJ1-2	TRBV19	CASSIITGGGSMDYTF
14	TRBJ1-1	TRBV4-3	CASSQDTTDTEAFF
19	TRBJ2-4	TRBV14	CASSQAEVPRSMWKNIQYF
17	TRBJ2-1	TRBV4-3	CASSQGAGLSSYNEQFF
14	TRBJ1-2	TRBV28	CASSLGPVDYGYTF
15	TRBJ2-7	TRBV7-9	CASTVGAGEVYEQYF
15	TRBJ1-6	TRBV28	CASTRTGLHGTPLHF
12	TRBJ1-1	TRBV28	CASSWARAEAFF
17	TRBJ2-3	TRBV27	CASSLRGHLLSTDTQYF
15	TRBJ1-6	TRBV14	CASSPTTGGSAPLHF
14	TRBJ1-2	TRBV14	CASSQEGRGRGYTF
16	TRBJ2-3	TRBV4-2	CASSQELASGSNTQYF
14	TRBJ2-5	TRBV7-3	CASSPATGWETQYF
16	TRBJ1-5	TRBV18	CASSPQGAGVNQPQHF
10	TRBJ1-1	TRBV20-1	CSARRTEAFF
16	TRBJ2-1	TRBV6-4	CASSVASGGANNEQFF
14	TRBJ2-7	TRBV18	CASSRGQGEYEQYF
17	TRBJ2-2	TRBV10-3	CAIRGLTSGGFGGELFF